One sample yielded the 8 T cell receptor beta chains listed below, sequenced in a study of PD-L1 blockade in urothelial cancer. The time point was: peripheral blood 6 weeks after treatment start. Data came from immunoSEQ multiplex PCR; TCRdb stores just in-frame clones and leaves some out. The table shows approximately 18,000 clones, with under 85% occurring only once. The sample here was PBMCs, taken around atezolizumab (anti-PD-L1) treatment. The receptors here all came from a man in his forties or fifties with urothelial cancer.

The chain is built from TRBV5-1 and TRBJ1-6; D might be TRBD1 (6 bases). The CDR3 is 15 residues long. Germline V gene sequence: CDR1 SGHRS, CDR2 YFSETQ. V gave up 4 bases and J gave up 2 bases, with 10 bases separating them. The chain's CDR3 is CASSAQGPYNSPLHF. The DNA of the CDR3 is TGCGCCAGCAGCGCACAGGGTCCCTATAATTCACCCCTCCACTTT.

This clone turned up a few times. The chain couples TRBV5-4 to TRBJ1-6; 8 bases align to TRBD1. Germline loops: CDR1 SGHNT, CDR2 YYREEE (reference sequence). The CDR3 is 14 amino acids. V lost 4 bases and J lost 10; bases outside the gene matches: 7. This chain's CDR3 is CASSLGTGRSPLHF. CDR3 coding DNA: TGTGCCAGCAGCCTGGGGACAGGACGATCACCCCTCCACTTT.

V usage is TRBV5-4 and J usage is TRBJ2-5; D is unresolved. The CDR3 is 15 residues long. Germline-derived CDR1 and CDR2 are SGHNT and YYREEE (reference sequence). V lost 0 bases and J 1 base, leaving 10 bases between the germline ends. The CDR3 nucleotides are TGTGCCAGCAGCTTGGCCGGAGACCTCCAAGAGACCCAGTACTTC. Its protein is CASSLAGDLQETQYF. Looking up the rest from reference TRBV5-4 and TRBJ2-5 gives the full variable domain: ETGVTQSPTHLIKTRGQQVTLRCSSQSGHNTVSWYQQALGQGPQFIFQYYREEENGRGNFPPRFSGLQFPNYSSELNVNALELDDSALYLCASSLAGDLQETQYFGPGTRLLVL.

This chain links TRBV21-1 with TRBJ2-4; TRBD1 was called by the table and not checked on the DNA. TRBV21-1 is annotated as a pseudogene. The CDR3 is 15 amino acids. CDR3 protein: CASSKRGTGEDIQYF. Written as DNA, the CDR3 is TGTGCCAGCAGCAAGAGGGGGACAGGCGAAGACATTCAGTACTTC.

The gene calls are TRBV6-4 and TRBJ2-3; 8 bases map to TRBD1. J was trimmed by 12 bases and V by 1 base; bases with no gene match: 12. Germline V gene sequence: CDR1 MRHNA, CDR2 SNTAGT. The CDR3 runs to 15 residues. This CDR3 reads CASSDFEAGGAVQYF. The CDR3 DNA follows: TGTGCCAGCAGTGACTTCGAGGCAGGGGGCGCGGTTCAGTATTTT.

This chain uses TRBV5-4 with TRBJ2-2, with TRBD2 matching over 13 bases. V lost 3 bases and J lost 5; bases outside the gene matches: 4. The CDR3 runs to 16 residues. Per germline, CDR1 SGHNT and CDR2 YYREEE (reference sequence). CDR3 nucleotides: TGTGCCAGCAGCTCCAAACTAGCGGGGGGGACCGGGGAGCTGTTTTTT. Its translation: CASSSKLAGGTGELFF.

This clone was recorded once. The chain recombines TRBV18 with TRBJ2-7, with 7 bases lining up with TRBD2. Trimming removed 3 bases from V and 1 base from J; junction bases left unmatched: 0. This CDR3 comprises 13 residues. Germline V gene lookup returns CDR1 KGHSH and CDR2 LQKENI. CDR3 nucleotide sequence: TGTGCCAGCTCACCGGGACTATCCTACGAGCAGTACGTC. Its translation is CASSPGLSYEQYV.

The J gene is TRBJ1-5, the V gene TRBV5-1, with TRBD1 matching over 10 bases. The CDR3 sequence is 15 residues long. V dropped 4 bases and J dropped 4; count of bases not matched to a gene: 5. CDR1 and CDR2 (germline): SGHRS, YFSETQ. The CDR3 spells CASSPTGQGNQPQHF. The CDR3 nucleotides read TGCGCCAGCAGCCCGACGGGACAGGGGAATCAGCCCCAGCATTTT.